This TCR beta chain appears in the sequencing data of a study of CD8 T cells in ankylosing spondylitis. By quantitative 5'-RACE with molecular barcodes, the TCR beta libraries were made. Each CDR3 protein is one row after TCRdb ran MiXCR on the 5' RACE reads. This sample has approximately 290,000 distinct CDR3 sequences, with less than 25% found just once. Trimming removed 4 bases from V and 3 bases from J; junction bases left unmatched: 5. The CDR3 runs 14 residues. The V gene's germline CDR1 is ENHRY and CDR2 SYGVKD. General study points: Significant enrichment of disease-linked clones was reported in matched ankylosing spondylitis synovial fluid.

This clonotype was observed a handful of times. Antigen unknown. The V gene is TRBV10-3, the J gene TRBJ2-7, with 8 bases matching TRBD1. The sequencing input was blood, either unsorted or a sorted T cell fraction (not recorded which). The source of this sequence is a female donor with ankylosing spondylitis or in good health (not recorded which). This CDR3 is CAISGTGNGYEQYF. Here the CDR3 DNA reads TGTGCCATCAGTGGGACAGGGAACGGCTACGAGCAGTACTTC.